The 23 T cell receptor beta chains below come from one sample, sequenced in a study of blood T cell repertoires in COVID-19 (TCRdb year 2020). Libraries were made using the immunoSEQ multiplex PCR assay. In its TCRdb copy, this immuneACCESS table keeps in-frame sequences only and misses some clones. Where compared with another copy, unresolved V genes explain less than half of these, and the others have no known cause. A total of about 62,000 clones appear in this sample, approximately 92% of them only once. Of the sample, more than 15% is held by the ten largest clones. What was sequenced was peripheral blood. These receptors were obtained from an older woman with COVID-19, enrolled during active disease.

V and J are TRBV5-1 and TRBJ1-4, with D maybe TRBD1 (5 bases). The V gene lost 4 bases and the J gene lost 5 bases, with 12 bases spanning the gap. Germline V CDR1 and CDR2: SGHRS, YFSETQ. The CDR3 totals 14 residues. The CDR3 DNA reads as TGCGCCAGCAGCACGGACACCCTAAATGAAAAACTGTTTTTT. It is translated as CASSTDTLNEKLFF.

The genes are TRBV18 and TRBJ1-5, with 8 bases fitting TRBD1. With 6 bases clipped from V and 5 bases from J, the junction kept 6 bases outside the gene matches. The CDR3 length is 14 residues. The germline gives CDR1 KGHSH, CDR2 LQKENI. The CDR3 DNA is TGTGCCAGCTCCCTGGACAGGGTGGATCAGCCCCAGCATTTT. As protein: CASSLDRVDQPQHF.

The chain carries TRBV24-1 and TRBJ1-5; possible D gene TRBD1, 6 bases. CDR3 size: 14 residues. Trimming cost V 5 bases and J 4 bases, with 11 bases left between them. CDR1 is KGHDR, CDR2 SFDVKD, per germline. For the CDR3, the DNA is TGTGCCACCAGTGGGTCCAGGGGTAATCAGCCCCAGCATTTT. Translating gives CATSGSRGNQPQHF.

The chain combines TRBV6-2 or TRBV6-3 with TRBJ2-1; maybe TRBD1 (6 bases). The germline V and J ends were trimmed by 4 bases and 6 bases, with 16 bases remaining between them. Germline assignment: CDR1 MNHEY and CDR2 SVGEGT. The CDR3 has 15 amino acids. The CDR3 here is CASSFRGRRFNEQFF. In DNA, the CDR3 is TGTGCCAGCAGTTTCAGGGGCAGGCGATTCAATGAGCAGTTCTTC.

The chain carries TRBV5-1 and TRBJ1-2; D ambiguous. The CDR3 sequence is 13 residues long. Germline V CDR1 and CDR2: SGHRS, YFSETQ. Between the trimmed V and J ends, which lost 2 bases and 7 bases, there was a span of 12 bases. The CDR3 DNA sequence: TGCGCCAGCAGCTTCTCGAGGGAAGGTGGCTACACCTTC. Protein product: CASSFSREGGYTF. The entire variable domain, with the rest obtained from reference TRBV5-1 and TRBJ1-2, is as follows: KAGVTQTPRYLIKTRGQQVTLSCSPISGHRSVSWYQQTPGQGLQFLFEYFSETQRNKGNFPGRFSGRQFSNSRSEMNVSTLELGDSALYLCASSFSREGGYTFGSGTRLTVV.

The CDR3 region is CASSSYMGSGEQYF. CDR3 DNA sequence: TGTGCCAGCAGCTCATATATGGGTTCAGGGGAGCAGTACTTC. V and J are TRBV7-6 and TRBJ2-7; a possible D gene is TRBD1 (5 bases). Per germline, CDR1 SGHVS and CDR2 FNYEAQ. The CDR3 spans 14 residues. V lost 4 bases and J lost 7, with 17 bases in between.

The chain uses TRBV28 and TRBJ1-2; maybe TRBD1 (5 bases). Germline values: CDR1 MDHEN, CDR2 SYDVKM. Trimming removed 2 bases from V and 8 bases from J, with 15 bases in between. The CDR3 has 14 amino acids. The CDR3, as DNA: TGTGCCAGCAGTTTAGATGTAGGGGCGCGGGGCTACACCTTC. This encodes CASSLDVGARGYTF.

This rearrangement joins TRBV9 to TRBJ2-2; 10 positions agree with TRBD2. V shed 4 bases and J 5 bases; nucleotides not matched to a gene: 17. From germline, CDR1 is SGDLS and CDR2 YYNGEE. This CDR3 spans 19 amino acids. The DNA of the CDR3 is TGTGCCAGCAGCCGGGGACGAGCGGGAGGGCCAATTGGGACCGGGGAGCTGTTTTTT. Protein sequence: CASSRGRAGGPIGTGELFF. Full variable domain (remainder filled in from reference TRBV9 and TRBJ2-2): DSGVTQTPKHLITATGQRVTLRCSPRSGDLSVYWYQQSLDQGLQFLIQYYNGEERAKGNILERFSAQQFPDLHSELNLSSLELGDSALYFCASSRGRAGGPIGTGELFFGEGSRLTVL.

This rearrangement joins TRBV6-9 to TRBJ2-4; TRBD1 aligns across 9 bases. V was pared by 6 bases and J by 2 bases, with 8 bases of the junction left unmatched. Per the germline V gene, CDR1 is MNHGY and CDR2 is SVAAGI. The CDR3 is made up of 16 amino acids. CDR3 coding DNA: TGTGCCAGCAGCTTGGGGACAGGGACTTCCAAAAACATTCAGTACTTC. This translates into CASSLGTGTSKNIQYF.

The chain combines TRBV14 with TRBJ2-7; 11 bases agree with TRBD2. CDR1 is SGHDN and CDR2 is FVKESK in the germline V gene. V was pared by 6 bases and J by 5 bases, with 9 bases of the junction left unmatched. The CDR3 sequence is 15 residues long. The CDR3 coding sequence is TGTGCCAGCAGTCCATTAGCGGGAGGGATAGACGAGCAGTACTTC. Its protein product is CASSPLAGGIDEQYF. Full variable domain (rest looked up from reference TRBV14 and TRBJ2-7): EAGVTQFPSHSVIEKGQTVTLRCDPISGHDNLYWYRRVMGKEIKFLLHFVKESKQDESGMPNNRFLAERTGGTYSTLKVQPAELEDSGVYFCASSPLAGGIDEQYFGPGTRLTVT.

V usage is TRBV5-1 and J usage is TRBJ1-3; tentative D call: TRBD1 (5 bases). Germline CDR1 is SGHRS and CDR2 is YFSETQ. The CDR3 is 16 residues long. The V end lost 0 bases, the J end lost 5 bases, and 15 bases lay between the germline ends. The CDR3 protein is CASSLEQGMGRNTIYF. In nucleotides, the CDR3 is TGCGCCAGCAGCTTGGAGCAGGGAATGGGAAGAAACACCATATATTTT.

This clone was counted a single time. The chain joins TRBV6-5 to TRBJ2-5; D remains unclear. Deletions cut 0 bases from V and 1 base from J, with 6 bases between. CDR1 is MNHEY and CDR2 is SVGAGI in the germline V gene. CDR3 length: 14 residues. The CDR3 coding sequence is TGTGCCAGCAGTTACTCGCGGAGCCAAGAGACCCAGTACTTC. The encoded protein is CASSYSRSQETQYF.

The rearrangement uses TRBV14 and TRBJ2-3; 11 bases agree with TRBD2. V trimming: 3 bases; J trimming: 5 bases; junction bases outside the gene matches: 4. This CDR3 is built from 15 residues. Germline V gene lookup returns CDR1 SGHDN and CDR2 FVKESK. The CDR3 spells CASSHRLAGIDTQYF. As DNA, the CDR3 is TGTGCCAGCAGCCACCGACTAGCGGGAATAGATACGCAGTATTTT.

The CDR3 loop is CASSLVSNRQETQYF. The CDR3 DNA reads TGTGCCAGCAGCTTAGTGTCTAACCGTCAAGAGACCCAGTACTTC. V is TRBV11-3 and J is TRBJ2-5; D is ambiguous. The CDR3 extends over 15 amino acids. The germline V gene encodes CDR1 SGHNT and CDR2 YENEEA. Trimming removed 1 base from V and 2 bases from J, with 11 bases in between.

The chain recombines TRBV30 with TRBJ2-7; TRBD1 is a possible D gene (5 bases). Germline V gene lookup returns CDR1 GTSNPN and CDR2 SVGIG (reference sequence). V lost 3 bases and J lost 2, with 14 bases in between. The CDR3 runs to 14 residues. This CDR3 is CAWRAAQTAYEQYF. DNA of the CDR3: TGTGCCTGGAGGGCGGCCCAGACAGCCTACGAGCAGTACTTC.

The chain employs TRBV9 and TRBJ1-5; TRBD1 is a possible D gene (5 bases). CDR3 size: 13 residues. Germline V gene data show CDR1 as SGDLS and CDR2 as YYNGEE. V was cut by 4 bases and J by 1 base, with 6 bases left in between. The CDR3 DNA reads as TGTGCCAGCAGCCGGGGGAGCAATCAGCCCCAGCATTTT. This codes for CASSRGSNQPQHF.

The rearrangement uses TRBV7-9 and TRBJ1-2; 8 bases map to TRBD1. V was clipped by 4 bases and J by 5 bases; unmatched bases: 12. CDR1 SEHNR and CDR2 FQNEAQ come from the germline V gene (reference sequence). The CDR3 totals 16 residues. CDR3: CASSSPGQGKGYGYTF. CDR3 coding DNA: TGTGCCAGCAGCTCCCCCGGACAGGGAAAGGGGTATGGCTACACCTTC.

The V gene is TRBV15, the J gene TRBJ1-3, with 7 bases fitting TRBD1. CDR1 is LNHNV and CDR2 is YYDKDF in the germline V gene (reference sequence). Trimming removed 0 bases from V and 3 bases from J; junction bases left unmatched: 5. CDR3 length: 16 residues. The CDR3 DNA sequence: TGTGCCACCAGCAGAGATCCGACAGGGCGTGGAAACACCATATATTTT. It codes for CATSRDPTGRGNTIYF.

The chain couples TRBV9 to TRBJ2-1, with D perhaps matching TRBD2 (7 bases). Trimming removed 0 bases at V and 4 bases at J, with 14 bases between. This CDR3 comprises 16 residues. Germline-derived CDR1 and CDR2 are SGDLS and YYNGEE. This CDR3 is CASSVGGGGGYNEQFF. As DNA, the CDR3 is TGTGCCAGCAGCGTAGGAGGAGGGGGAGGGTACAATGAGCAGTTCTTC.

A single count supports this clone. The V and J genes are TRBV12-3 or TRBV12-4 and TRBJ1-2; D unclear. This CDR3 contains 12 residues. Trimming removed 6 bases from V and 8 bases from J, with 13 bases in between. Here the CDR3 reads CASRGPVWGYTF. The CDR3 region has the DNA TGTGCCAGCAGGGGCCCCGTGTGGGGCTACACCTTC.

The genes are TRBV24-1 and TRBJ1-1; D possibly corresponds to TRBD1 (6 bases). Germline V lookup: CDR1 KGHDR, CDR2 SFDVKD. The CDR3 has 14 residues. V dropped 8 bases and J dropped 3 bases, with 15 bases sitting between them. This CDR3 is CATKKDSTDTEAFF. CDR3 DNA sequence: TGTGCCACCAAAAAGGACAGTACGGACACTGAAGCTTTCTTT.

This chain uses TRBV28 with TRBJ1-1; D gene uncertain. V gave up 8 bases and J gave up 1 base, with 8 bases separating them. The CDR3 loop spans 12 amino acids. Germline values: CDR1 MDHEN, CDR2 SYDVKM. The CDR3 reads CASQEGNTEAFF. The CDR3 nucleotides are TGTGCCAGCCAGGAGGGGAACACTGAAGCTTTCTTT.

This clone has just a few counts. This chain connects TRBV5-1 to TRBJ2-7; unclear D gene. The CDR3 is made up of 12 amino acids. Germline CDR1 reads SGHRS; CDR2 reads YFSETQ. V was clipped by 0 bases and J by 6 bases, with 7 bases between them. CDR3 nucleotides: TGCGCCAGCAGCTTGGTACAGTTCGAGCAGTACTTC. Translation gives CASSLVQFEQYF.